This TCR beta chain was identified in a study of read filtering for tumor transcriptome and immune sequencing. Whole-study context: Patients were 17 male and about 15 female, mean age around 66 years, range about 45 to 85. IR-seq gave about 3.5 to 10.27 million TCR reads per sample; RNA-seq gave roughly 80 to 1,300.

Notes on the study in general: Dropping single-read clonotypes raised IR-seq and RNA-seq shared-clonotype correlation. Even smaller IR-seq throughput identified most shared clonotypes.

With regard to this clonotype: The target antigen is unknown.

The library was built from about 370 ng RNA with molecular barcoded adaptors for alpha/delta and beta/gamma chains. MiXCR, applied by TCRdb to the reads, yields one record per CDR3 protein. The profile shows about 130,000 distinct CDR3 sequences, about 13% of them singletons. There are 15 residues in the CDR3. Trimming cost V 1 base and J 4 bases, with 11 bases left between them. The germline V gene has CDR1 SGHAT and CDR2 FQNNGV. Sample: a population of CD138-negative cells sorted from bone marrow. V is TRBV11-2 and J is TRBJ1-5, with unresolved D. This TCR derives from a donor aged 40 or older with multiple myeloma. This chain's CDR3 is CASSLGAGANQPQHF. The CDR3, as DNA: TGTGCCAGCAGCTTAGGGGCAGGCGCAAATCAGCCCCAGCATTTT.